This T cell receptor (beta chain) came from a study of blood T cell repertoires in COVID-19. Study summary: Both acute and convalescent COVID-19 samples were obtained from the United States, Italy and Spain. PBMCs, B-cell-depleted T cells, or T cells were the source of the cDNA or gDNA that made up the material.

How the authors handled the data: Using reference gene primer amplification, nucleated cell counts were estimated. The table came from immunoSEQ multiplex PCR; TCRdb's copy has only in-frame clones and leaves some out. The DNA was the basis for D and trimming; V, J and clone size are from that table. The sample lists about 210,000 clones; just over 90% were seen once. V gave up 2 bases and J gave up 7 bases, with 9 bases separating them. Germline V gives CDR1 SGHRS, CDR2 YFSETQ. The CDR3 loop spans 12 amino acids. Sequencing was carried out using peripheral blood. The chain links TRBV5-1 to TRBJ2-5, with D possibly being TRBD2 (5 bases). The sequence was obtained from a man aged 25-45 years with acute or convalescent COVID-19. CDR3 in DNA: TGCGCCAGCAGCTTCCTTGAGGGGACCCAGTACTTC. Its protein product is CASSFLEGTQYF.